Listed below are T cell receptor beta chains from one sample, sequenced in a study of T cell repertoires in cytomegalovirus infection. No cognate antigen is known for these TCRs. In TCRdb, the reads were re-called with MiXCR into one record per CDR3 protein. The sample has about 830,000 distinct CDR3 sequences, 30% to 35% seen once; the top ten hold roughly 12%. The specimen comprised cultured CD8+ T cells from PBMCs, sampled from culture after CMV antigen stimulation. These receptors were obtained from a human donor in good health (CMV status not recorded). Some clones in this sample may be carry-over from other donors' samples. The CDR3 runs from the conserved cysteine through the conserved F or W. D genes are given only for firm matches. Clone size appears in some rows only: once, few, many, or a class for an expanded clone.

j_call: TRBJ2-6
v_call: TRBV9
clone_size: -
d_call: -
cdr3_aa: CASSGSVISGANVLTF
cdr3_nt: TGTGCCAGCAGCGGATCCGTTATCTCTGGGGCCAACGTCCTGACTTTC

j_call: TRBJ2-3
v_call: TRBV6-4
clone_size: many
d_call: TRBD2
cdr3_aa: CASSDPSGGRDTQYF
cdr3_nt: TGTGCCAGCAGTGACCCTAGCGGGGGCCGAGATACGCAGTATTTT

j_call: TRBJ2-2
v_call: TRBV6-2/TRBV6-3
clone_size: few
d_call: TRBD2
cdr3_aa: CASSSPTSGGAYTGELFF
cdr3_nt: TGTGCCAGCAGTTCCCCGACTAGCGGGGGGGCCTACACCGGGGAGCTGTTTTTT

j_call: TRBJ2-1
v_call: TRBV7-6
clone_size: many
d_call: -
cdr3_aa: CASSLNQGGLSSYNEQFF
cdr3_nt: TGTGCCAGCAGCTTAAATCAAGGAGGTTTGAGCTCCTACAATGAGCAGTTCTTC

j_call: TRBJ2-1
v_call: TRBV5-1
clone_size: -
d_call: TRBD2
cdr3_aa: CASSPPTSEHEQFF
cdr3_nt: TGCGCCAGCAGCCCGCCGACTAGCGAGCATGAGCAGTTCTTC

j_call: TRBJ2-3
v_call: TRBV5-1
clone_size: few
d_call: TRBD1
cdr3_aa: CASSLGQGGADTQYF
cdr3_nt: TGCGCCAGCAGCTTGGGACAGGGGGGTGCAGATACGCAGTATTTT

j_call: TRBJ1-1
v_call: TRBV4-1
clone_size: many
d_call: -
cdr3_aa: CASSQVRNTEAFF
cdr3_nt: TGCGCCAGCAGCCAAGTTAGGAACACTGAAGCTTTCTTT

j_call: TRBJ1-1
v_call: TRBV29-1
clone_size: -
d_call: -
cdr3_aa: CSVGTLEAFF
cdr3_nt: TGCAGCGTTGGCACCCTTGAAGCTTTCTTT

j_call: TRBJ1-3
v_call: TRBV29-1
clone_size: -
d_call: -
cdr3_aa: CSVQGHPGSGNTIYF
cdr3_nt: TGCAGCGTGCAGGGACACCCTGGCTCTGGAAACACCATATATTTT

j_call: TRBJ1-4
v_call: TRBV27
clone_size: -
d_call: -
cdr3_aa: CASSLYPGLGNEKLFF
cdr3_nt: TGTGCCAGCAGTTTGTATCCGGGGCTCGGTAATGAAAAACTGTTTTTT

j_call: TRBJ1-6
v_call: TRBV4-1
clone_size: -
d_call: -
cdr3_aa: CASSQDLPPANSPLHF
cdr3_nt: TGCGCCAGCAGCCAAGATCTACCTCCCGCCAATTCACCCCTCCACTTT

j_call: TRBJ1-5
v_call: TRBV7-8
clone_size: -
d_call: -
cdr3_aa: CASSLAQKRNQPQHF
cdr3_nt: TGTGCCAGCAGCTTAGCTCAGAAACGGAATCAGCCCCAGCATTTT

j_call: TRBJ2-1
v_call: TRBV18
clone_size: -
d_call: TRBD2
cdr3_aa: CASSPVRVAGEISYNEQFF
cdr3_nt: TGTGCCAGCTCACCCGTTAGGGTAGCGGGGGAGATCTCCTACAATGAGCAGTTCTTC

j_call: TRBJ2-1
v_call: TRBV7-6
clone_size: once
d_call: -
cdr3_aa: CVSSFFSDNEQFF
cdr3_nt: TGTGTCAGCAGCTTCTTCAGCGACAATGAGCAGTTCTTC

j_call: TRBJ1-1
v_call: TRBV5-1
clone_size: -
d_call: -
cdr3_aa: CASSLGTGKTEAFF
cdr3_nt: TGCGCCAGCAGCTTAGGTACCGGCAAAACTGAAGCTTTCTTT

j_call: TRBJ2-2
v_call: TRBV4-1
clone_size: -
d_call: -
cdr3_aa: CASSPNYIRELFF
cdr3_nt: TGCGCCAGCAGCCCTAACTACATTCGGGAGCTGTTTTTT

j_call: TRBJ1-1
v_call: TRBV7-4
clone_size: -
d_call: -
cdr3_aa: CASSLDSGRTEAFF
cdr3_nt: TGTGCCAGCAGCTTAGATTCAGGTCGGACTGAAGCTTTCTTT

j_call: TRBJ2-7
v_call: TRBV27
clone_size: -
d_call: -
cdr3_aa: CASSSIRTYEQYF
cdr3_nt: TGTGCCAGCAGTTCTATCCGTACCTACGAGCAGTACTTC

j_call: TRBJ2-1
v_call: TRBV7-2
clone_size: many
d_call: -
cdr3_aa: CASSYTLAGTRYNEQFF
cdr3_nt: TGTGCCAGCAGTTATACCCTCGCCGGGACTCGATACAATGAGCAGTTCTTC

j_call: TRBJ1-1
v_call: TRBV12-3/TRBV12-4
clone_size: -
d_call: -
cdr3_aa: CASGFMNTEAFF
cdr3_nt: TGTGCCAGCGGGTTTATGAACACTGAAGCTTTCTTT

j_call: TRBJ2-1
v_call: TRBV20-1
clone_size: -
d_call: TRBD2
cdr3_aa: CSARDGVAGYNEQFF
cdr3_nt: TGCAGTGCTAGAGATGGGGTAGCGGGCTACAATGAGCAGTTCTTC

j_call: TRBJ2-7
v_call: TRBV20-1
clone_size: -
d_call: -
cdr3_aa: CSARDSGSTRSYEQYF
cdr3_nt: TGCAGTGCTAGAGATAGTGGCAGCACTCGCTCCTACGAGCAGTACTTC

j_call: TRBJ1-5
v_call: TRBV27
clone_size: -
d_call: -
cdr3_aa: CASSPRWVRNNQPQHF
cdr3_nt: TGTGCCAGCAGTCCCAGGTGGGTCCGAAACAATCAGCCCCAGCATTTT

j_call: TRBJ2-3
v_call: TRBV19
clone_size: few
d_call: -
cdr3_aa: CASSYGQTFTDTQYF
cdr3_nt: TGTGCCAGTAGTTATGGACAGACATTCACAGATACGCAGTATTTT

j_call: TRBJ1-4
v_call: TRBV27
clone_size: -
d_call: TRBD1
cdr3_aa: CASSLWAGGEKLFF
cdr3_nt: TGTGCCAGCAGTTTATGGGCAGGGGGAGAAAAACTGTTTTTT

j_call: TRBJ1-5
v_call: TRBV12-3/TRBV12-4
clone_size: -
d_call: -
cdr3_aa: CASSLPFQPQHF
cdr3_nt: TGTGCCAGCAGCTTACCGTTCCAGCCCCAGCATTTT

j_call: TRBJ2-3
v_call: TRBV12-3/TRBV12-4
clone_size: many
d_call: TRBD2
cdr3_aa: CASSVTGTSAGDTQYF
cdr3_nt: TGTGCCAGCAGTGTCACCGGGACTAGCGCGGGAGATACGCAGTATTTT

j_call: TRBJ1-2
v_call: TRBV6-1
clone_size: -
d_call: -
cdr3_aa: CASSGYNPYGYGYTF
cdr3_nt: TGTGCCAGCAGTGGATACAACCCCTATGGCTATGGCTACACCTTC